Sequencing of this T cell receptor beta chain was carried out in a study of CD8 T cells in ankylosing spondylitis. TCRdb re-derived calls from the 5' RACE reads in MiXCR, one entry per CDR3 protein. The repertoire includes hundreds of thousands of distinct CDR3 sequences, approximately 11% of them detected once, and about 6.8% sits in the top ten. This clonotype was recorded a few times. Its antigen is as yet unknown. Regarding the study as a whole: For ankylosing spondylitis blood, a TCR beta motif of fewer than 10 highly homologous variants appeared characteristic. Reported data indicate significant enrichment of disease-linked clones within matched ankylosing spondylitis synovial fluid.

The sequencing sample was made of blood, either unsorted or a sorted T cell fraction (not recorded which). This receptor was taken from a male donor with ankylosing spondylitis.

The CDR3 coding sequence is TGCAGCTTACGGCGGCGGGGAGGGGGTGAGCAGTTCTTC. As protein: CSLRRRGGGEQFF. The chain joins TRBV29-1 to TRBJ2-1; D may be TRBD2 (7 bases). V gave up 8 bases and J gave up 9 bases, with 20 bases separating them. Germline values: CDR1 SQVTM, CDR2 ANQGSEA. The CDR3 sequence is 13 residues long.